This is a list of T cell receptor beta chains from one sample in a study of OX40 agonist ivuxolimab in advanced cancers. This table comes from immunoSEQ multiplex PCR, and its TCRdb copy is limited to in-frame clones, with some not included. The sample has approximately 100,000 clones, approximately 85% seen once. The specimen was CD4+ or CD8+ T cells sorted from blood, collected in a trial of the OX40 agonist ivuxolimab. The receptors here all came from an adult with an advanced solid tumor such as melanoma, head and neck, liver or kidney cancer. CDR3s include the opening cysteine and the closing phenylalanine or tryptophan. D genes are given only for firm matches. Some rows mark clone size as missing; the rest say once, few, many or name a class of expanded clone.

J gene | clone size | V gene | D gene | CDR3 DNA | CDR3 protein
TRBJ1-4 | . | TRBV4-3 | TRBD1 | TGCGCCAGCAGCCAGGAGGACAGGGTTGACGAAAAACTGTTTTTT | CASSQEDRVDEKLFF
TRBJ2-7 | . | TRBV6-5 | . | TGTGCCAGCAGTCCACCTCGGAGGTACGAGCAGTACTTC | CASSPPRRYEQYF
TRBJ2-7 | . | TRBV7-6 | TRBD2 | TGTGCCAGCAGCTTAGGCGGCGAGACTAGCTTCTACGAGCAGTACTTC | CASSLGGETSFYEQYF
TRBJ2-7 | . | TRBV19 | TRBD2 | TGTGCCAGTAGTATCGAGATGACATCCGTGACTAGCGGGTGGTCCTACGAGCAGTACTTC | CASSIEMTSVTSGWSYEQYF
TRBJ2-2 | few | TRBV7-8 | TRBD1 | TGTGCCAGCAGCTTAGGGACAGGGACCACCGGGGAGCTGTTTTTT | CASSLGTGTTGELFF
TRBJ2-7 | . | TRBV25-1 | . | TGTGCCAGCAGTTCCTACACAAAATCCCCCTACGAGCAGTACTTC | CASSSYTKSPYEQYF
TRBJ2-1 | . | TRBV6-4 | . | TGTGCCAGCAGTGACTCCATAAATCAGAATTCCGGGAGCCAGTTCTTC | CASSDSINQNSGSQFF
TRBJ2-1 | few | TRBV2 | . | TGTGCCAGCAGGCCCATCAAGCTCTACAATGAGCAGTTCTTC | CASRPIKLYNEQFF
TRBJ1-1 | . | TRBV30 | . | TGTGCCTGGAGGGGGAACACTGAAGCTTTCTTT | CAWRGNTEAFF
TRBJ2-7 | . | TRBV27 | TRBD1 | TGTGCCAGCAGTTTGAGAGGGACAGTCTCTAGCGAGCAGTACTTC | CASSLRGTVSSEQYF
TRBJ2-7 | . | TRBV4-2 | . | TGTGCCAGCAGCTTTCAGGGGTCCACCTACGAGCAGTACTTC | CASSFQGSTYEQYF
TRBJ1-6 | . | TRBV4-1 | TRBD1 | TGCGCCAGCAGCCAAGATCGGACAGGTGGATCACCCCTCCACTTT | CASSQDRTGGSPLHF
TRBJ2-5 | . | TRBV6-6 | . | TGTGCCAGCAACCCCGACGTGGCAGCCTCCCGGTACTTC | CASNPDVAASRYF
TRBJ2-5 | . | TRBV9 | . | TGTGCCAGCAGCGCCGACCCGGACTACCAAGAGACCCAGTACTTC | CASSADPDYQETQYF
TRBJ2-3 | . | TRBV5-1 | . | TGCGCCACGGGGCAGCTCGGTGGGGAGGATACGCAGTATTTT | CATGQLGGEDTQYF
TRBJ2-3 | . | TRBV13 | TRBD2 | TGTGCCAGCAGCTTAGGACTAGCGGGAGAGGGGGGCACAGATACGCAGTATTTT | CASSLGLAGEGGTDTQYF
TRBJ2-1 | . | TRBV5-1 | TRBD2 | TGCGCCAGCAGCTTGCGAGCTAGCGGGCCCTTCTCCTACAATGAGCAGTTCTTC | CASSLRASGPFSYNEQFF
TRBJ1-5 | . | TRBV27 | . | TGTGCCAGCAGTTTAGTCGGGAGCCGGCCCCAGCATTTT | CASSLVGSRPQHF
TRBJ1-5 | . | TRBV5-5 | . | TGTGCCAGCAGCTTGGCCGGGTCAGGGTTGTTTCAGCCCCAGCATTTT | CASSLAGSGLFQPQHF
TRBJ2-5 | . | TRBV14 | . | TGTGCCAGCAGCCAGGTTCCTTTCAGGAACAGGGAGACCCAGTACTTC | CASSQVPFRNRETQYF
TRBJ2-7 | . | TRBV25-1 | . | TGTGCCAGCAGTGAATTTGGACGCTACGAGCAGTACTTC | CASSEFGRYEQYF
TRBJ1-1 | once | TRBV9 | . | TGTGCCAGCAGCGTAGATGGTGCCACTGAAGCTTTCTTT | CASSVDGATEAFF
TRBJ2-5 | few | TRBV7-9 | . | TGTGCCAGCAGTCCCGGGACATTCTTTCAAGAGACCCAGTACTTC | CASSPGTFFQETQYF
TRBJ2-7 | . | TRBV11-3 | TRBD1 | TGTGCCAGCAGCCCCGGGACAGGGGGATACGAGCAGTACTTC | CASSPGTGGYEQYF
TRBJ2-2 | . | TRBV7-9 | . | TGTGCCAGCAGGAGAACCACCAACACCGGGGAGCTGTTTTTT | CASRRTTNTGELFF
TRBJ2-7 | . | TRBV4-2 | . | TGTGCCAGCAGCCCAGAACGATGGGGCGAGCAGTACTTC | CASSPERWGEQYF
TRBJ2-1 | . | TRBV11-3 | . | TGTGCCAGCAGTCTCGATCCTGGACCTGGGGATGAGCAGTTCTTC | CASSLDPGPGDEQFF
TRBJ2-5 | . | TRBV28 | . | TGTGCCAGCAGTTTATTCCCCGTAGACCAAGAGACCCAGTACTTC | CASSLFPVDQETQYF
TRBJ2-7 | . | TRBV6-6 | . | TGTGCCAGCAGTTACTCGCAGCCCGCTACCTACGAGCAGTACTTC | CASSYSQPATYEQYF
TRBJ1-1 | . | TRBV7-9 | TRBD1 | TGTGCCAGCAGCACCCACAGGGGGCAGGGCACTGAAGCTTTCTTT | CASSTHRGQGTEAFF
TRBJ2-4 | . | TRBV28 | TRBD2 | TGTGCCAGCAGTTTCCAGCGGGAGGTCAAAAACATTCAGTACTTC | CASSFQREVKNIQYF
TRBJ2-7 | . | TRBV6-1 | TRBD2 | TGTGCCAGCAGTTTAGCGGGAAGGTCCTACGAGCAGTACTTC | CASSLAGRSYEQYF
TRBJ2-5 | . | TRBV19 | . | TGTGCCAGTAGTATTTCTGGACAAGAGGGAGAGACCCAGTACTTC | CASSISGQEGETQYF
TRBJ2-7 | . | TRBV4-2 | . | TGTGCCAGCAGCCCCCAACCCTACAGGGCCAACGAGCAGTACTTC | CASSPQPYRANEQYF
TRBJ2-3 | . | TRBV11-1 | . | TGTGCCAGCAGCTTGGGACGGCAAACAGATACGCAGTATTTT | CASSLGRQTDTQYF
TRBJ2-2 | . | TRBV6-4 | TRBD1 | TGTGCCAGCAGTTCCGGGACAGCGAACACCGGGGAGCTGTTTTTT | CASSSGTANTGELFF
TRBJ2-7 | . | TRBV5-4 | TRBD2 | TGTGCCAGCAGCTCCCCAACAGCGGGGCATATGAGGTACGAGCAGTACTTC | CASSSPTAGHMRYEQYF
TRBJ1-2 | once | TRBV6-5 | . | TGTGCCAGCAACCCCAACTGGGCTAGACCTCATGGCTACACCTTC | CASNPNWARPHGYTF
TRBJ2-7 | . | TRBV4-1 | . | TGCGCCAGCAGCCGGGACACACCAGCCTACGAGCAGTACTTC | CASSRDTPAYEQYF
TRBJ2-1 | . | TRBV6-1 | . | TGTGCCAGCAGTGTATTTCTAGGCAACAATGAGCAGTTCTTC | CASSVFLGNNEQFF
TRBJ2-1 | . | TRBV6-6 | TRBD2 | TGTGCCAGCGGGGGGATCGGCGGGAGCTCCTACAATGAGCAGTTCTTC | CASGGIGGSSYNEQFF
TRBJ1-3 | . | TRBV7-9 | . | TGTGCCAGCAGCTTTAGGGATAGCTCTGGAAACACCATATATTTT | CASSFRDSSGNTIYF
TRBJ1-2 | . | TRBV6-5 | . | TGTGCCAGCAAAAAAAGACACAGGGCCGGTGGCTACACCTTC | CASKKRHRAGGYTF
TRBJ2-6 | . | TRBV5-1 | TRBD1 | TGCGCCAGCAGCCGTACCGGGACAGGGAATGGGGGCTCTGGGGCCAACGTCCTGACTTTC | CASSRTGTGNGGSGANVLTF
TRBJ2-7 | . | TRBV6-1 | TRBD2 | TGTGCCAGCAGTTTGGGACTAGCGGGTCTCTACGAGCAGTACTTC | CASSLGLAGLYEQYF